These 15 T cell receptor beta chains share one sample of origin, sequenced in a study of T cell responses to AZD1222 COVID-19 vaccine. The data were produced by immunoSEQ multiplex PCR, yet TCRdb's version contains in-frame clones alone and is incomplete. The table for this sample gives more than 110,000 clones. Specimen: peripheral blood. Every receptor here comes from an adult in good health.

The V and J genes are TRBV7-8 and TRBJ1-2; D unresolved. Germline CDR1 is SGHVS and CDR2 is FQNEAQ. The germline V and J ends were trimmed by 1 base and 4 bases, with 10 bases remaining between them. The CDR3 is made up of 14 amino acids. The CDR3 reads CASSLGRTSYGYTF. The CDR3 DNA reads TGTGCCAGCAGCTTAGGCAGGACCTCCTATGGCTACACCTTC.

The chain couples TRBV3-1 (or the pseudogene TRBV3-2) to TRBJ1-4; D is unresolved. The length of the CDR3 is 13 residues. V was trimmed by 4 bases and J by 8 bases, leaving 11 bases between them. CDR1 is LGHDT, CDR2 YNNKEL, per germline (reference sequence). The CDR3 nucleotides read TGTGCCAGCAGCCCAGCCGGAAGCGAAAAACTGTTTTTT. Amino acids: CASSPAGSEKLFF.

V is TRBV18 and J is TRBJ1-1; the D is unclear. Germline values: CDR1 KGHSH, CDR2 LQKENI. CDR3 length: 13 amino acids. V was clipped by 2 bases and J by 1 base, with 5 bases between them. CDR3 protein: CASSPTANTEAFF. Here the CDR3 DNA reads TGTGCCAGCTCACCAACGGCGAACACTGAAGCTTTCTTT.

The chain recombines TRBV3-1 (or the pseudogene TRBV3-2) with TRBJ1-6; no firm D call. The V end was cut by 1 base, the J end by 7 bases, with 11 bases between. The CDR3 has 15 amino acids. Germline V CDR1 and CDR2: LGHDT, YNNKEL (reference sequence). The CDR3 DNA sequence: TGTGCCAGCAGCCAAGGCGTCCAGAAAAATTCACCCCTCCACTTT. Amino acids: CASSQGVQKNSPLHF.

The chain employs TRBV28 and TRBJ1-5; no firm D call. Per germline, CDR1 MDHEN and CDR2 SYDVKM. The CDR3 is made up of 13 amino acids. V lost 4 bases, J lost 6 bases, and 10 bases lay in between. In DNA form, the CDR3 reads TGTGCCAGCAGTTCCCCCACGGGTCAGCCCCAGCATTTT. Amino acids: CASSSPTGQPQHF.

The chain links TRBV2 to TRBJ1-1; possible D gene TRBD1, 5 bases. The CDR3 has 12 residues. V was cut by 5 bases and J by 4 bases, with 8 bases left in between. The germline V gene encodes CDR1 SNHLY and CDR2 FYNNEI. CDR3 amino acids: CASSNRSTEAFF. The CDR3 coding sequence is TGTGCCAGCAGTAACAGGAGCACTGAAGCTTTCTTT.

V usage is TRBV25-1 and J usage is TRBJ2-5; 10 nucleotides match TRBD2. V was clipped by 3 bases and J by 3 bases; unmatched bases: 7. Per the germline V gene, CDR1 is MGHDK and CDR2 is SYGVNS. This CDR3 is built from 16 residues. CDR3 coding DNA: TGTGCCAGCAGTGATGTAGTAGCGGGGGGAAAAGAGACCCAGTACTTC. It translates to CASSDVVAGGKETQYF.

This chain uses TRBV7-2 with TRBJ1-5; D unclear. CDR3 length: 14 residues. V was clipped by 5 bases and J by 0 bases, with 8 bases between them. Germline V gene lookup returns CDR1 SGHTA and CDR2 FQGNSA. Here the CDR3 DNA reads TGTGCCAGCAGCCGTGACTATAGCAATCAGCCCCAGCATTTT. Its protein is CASSRDYSNQPQHF.

The chain joins TRBV9 to TRBJ1-6, with D hard to call. The germline V and J ends were trimmed by 0 bases and 7 bases, with 11 bases remaining between them. This CDR3 is 15 amino acids long. CDR1 SGDLS and CDR2 YYNGEE come from the germline V gene. The CDR3 DNA reads TGTGCCAGCAGCGTAGAGGTAGACTTGAATTCACCCCTCCACTTT. Its protein is CASSVEVDLNSPLHF.

The chain is built from TRBV10-3 and TRBJ2-2, with 15 bases fitting TRBD2. The CDR3 length is 20 residues. Unmatched junction bases numbered 10, after V lost 3 bases and J lost 2 bases. Germline CDR1 and CDR2: ENHRY and SYGVKD. CDR3 residues: CAISDPPGLAGGPNTGELFF. Written as DNA, the CDR3 is TGTGCCATCAGTGATCCCCCGGGACTAGCGGGGGGCCCAAACACCGGGGAGCTGTTTTTT.

The chain links TRBV28 to TRBJ1-5; D is unresolved. Germline CDR1 is MDHEN and CDR2 is SYDVKM. The CDR3 runs to 11 residues. Trimming took 8 bases from V and 6 from J, leaving 8 bases between them. CDR3 amino acids: CASARGQPQHF. In DNA form, the CDR3 reads TGTGCCAGCGCCCGCGGTCAGCCCCAGCATTTT.

The J gene is TRBJ2-2, the V gene TRBV5-1; 11 bases line up with TRBD1. Looked up from germline, CDR1 is SGHRS and CDR2 is YFSETQ. V trimming: 3 bases; J trimming: 7 bases; junction bases outside the gene matches: 11. This CDR3 region has 17 residues. In DNA form, the CDR3 reads TGCGCCAGCAGCTCGAGAACACCGGGACAGGGGGTCGGGGAGCTGTTTTTT. It yields the protein CASSSRTPGQGVGELFF.

This sequence joins TRBV6-5 and TRBJ1-1; 7 bases line up with TRBD1. CDR1 is MNHEY, CDR2 SVGAGI, per germline. The CDR3 has 12 residues. Losses at the gene ends were 10 bases for V and 4 bases for J; bases not matched to a gene: 6. The CDR3: CATQGYSTEAFF. The DNA of the CDR3 is TGTGCCACACAGGGGTACTCCACTGAAGCTTTCTTT.

The chain has TRBV5-1 and TRBJ1-5; D is perhaps TRBD1 (5 bases). V lost 0 bases and J 7 bases, leaving 14 bases between the germline ends. This CDR3 contains 15 residues. Germline CDR1 reads SGHRS; CDR2 reads YFSETQ. CDR3 sequence: CASSLDPGPGQPQHF. CDR3 sequence (DNA): TGCGCCAGCAGCTTGGATCCAGGGCCTGGGCAGCCCCAGCATTTT.

The rearrangement links TRBV5-1 to TRBJ1-1, with D possibly TRBD1 on 5 matching bases. V dropped 4 bases and J dropped 0 bases, with 16 bases sitting between them. The CDR3 has 16 amino acids. From germline, CDR1 is SGHRS and CDR2 YFSETQ. The CDR3 DNA reads TGCGCCAGCAGCCCGGGGGTGTATCTTTTGAACACTGAAGCTTTCTTT. Residues: CASSPGVYLLNTEAFF.